This entry concerns a single T cell receptor (beta chain). This record comes from a study of blood T cell repertoires in COVID-19. The wider study: The origin of the acute and convalescent COVID-19 samples was the United States, Italy and Spain. T cells, B-cell-depleted T cells, or PBMCs supplied cDNA or gDNA.

In the original workflow: Nucleated cell counts were estimated from reference gene primer amplification. Clones were sequenced by immunoSEQ multiplex PCR, and TCRdb holds only the in-frame ones, with some missing. The V and J calls and clone size are taken from that table; D and trimming were inferred from the DNA. Of roughly 39,000 clones listed, approximately 88% are singletons. This CDR3 spans 13 amino acids. Trimming took 4 bases from V and 4 from J, leaving 9 bases between them. In germline, CDR1 is SGHKS, CDR2 YYEKEE (reference sequence). This TCR was recovered from a woman in her 70s with acute or convalescent COVID-19. Specimen: peripheral blood. The V gene is TRBV5-5, the J gene TRBJ1-5; D gene uncertain. The CDR3 here is CASSEDWNQPQHF. In DNA, the CDR3 is TGTGCCAGCAGCGAGGACTGGAATCAGCCCCAGCATTTT.